Included here is one T cell receptor (beta chain) sequence, with context. The target of this receptor is not known. The input lacks base qualities; no much larger clone sits a single base away. The entry originates in a study of blood T cell repertoires in COVID-19 (TCRdb year 2020). For the study in its entirety: Samples from collaborators originated in the United States, Italy and Spain and spanned both the acute and convalescent phases of COVID-19. The prospective study material was composed of cDNA or gDNA derived from T cells, B-cell-depleted T cells, or PBMCs. The dataset comprised deeply sampled blood TCRbeta repertoires from subjects exposed to, actively infected with, or recovered from COVID-19. The repertoires were made available in a free public database intended to serve as a resource for research on the immune response to SARS-CoV-2. The samples were drawn from two sources: the first 160 participants of the ongoing ImmuneRACE study, and approximately 1,300 subjects contributed by 6 global collaborators. Nearly every sample came with metadata listing a de-identified subject ID, COVID-19 status, age in years and sex. Where HLA class I and class II types were available, the types were taken from metadata supplied by the sample provider, not from assay-based typing.

The paper's findings and limits, for the study overall: The amount of clinical and demographic metadata varied by source and participant and was provided uncurated.

V and J are trimmed by 3 bases and 6 bases, and the gene matches miss 8 bases of the junction. The germline V gene (reference sequence) provides CDR1 SGHKS and CDR2 YYEKEE. The CDR3 runs 15 amino acids, cysteine and phenylalanine included. CDR3 DNA only is kept here, 45 bases in frame from base 1. TCRbeta CDR3 regions were amplified from genomic DNA using the immunoSEQ Assay, a bias-controlled multiplex PCR. The authors' pipeline ran thus. Within the assay, amplification of reference gene primers was used to estimate how many nucleated cells each sample contained. To quantify the absolute abundance of each unique TCRbeta CDR3 rearrangement, sequence reads were collapsed and filtered. For each sample, productive Simpson clonality was calculated as the square root of Simpson's diversity index across productive rearrangements. TCRdb holds this immuneACCESS table with in-frame rearrangements only. Some clones are missing; in checked studies, unresolved V genes explain under half, and the rest has no known cause. V and J calls and clone size are copied from that table; D and trimming were computed from the DNA. The sample has tens of thousands of clones on record, approximately 89% of them singletons. Approximately 2% of the sample comes from the top ten.

Whole blood was collected in K2EDTA tubes by collaborating institutions according to the institutions' own protocols. Collaborator samples were shipped for TCRbeta analysis as frozen whole blood, isolated PBMCs, or DNA extracted from either sample type. In this chain, TRBV5-5 is recombined with TRBJ1-2, with 10 bases matching TRBD1. The sequenced sample consisted of peripheral blood. The sequence was collected from a man aged 45-65 years with acute or convalescent COVID-19. The DNA is as follows: TGTGCCAGCAGCTATAGACAGGGGGCTTTAGATGGCTACACCTTC. It translates to CASSYRQGALDGYTF.